Presented here are 23 T cell receptor beta chains from one specimen sequenced in a study of shared clonotypes between healthy human individuals. Assay: immunoSEQ multiplex PCR; the TCRdb copy retains only in-frame clones and omits some. The sample consists of about 2.3 million clones, about nine tenths of them appearing once. The sequencing sample was made of naive CD4+ T cells from PBMCs. Sample subset: CD45RA+ positively selected. Receptor source: a young man in good health. Some clones in this sample may be carry-over from other donors' samples.

This clone appeared a few times. V and J are TRBV30 and TRBJ1-5, with D possibly being TRBD1 (5 bases). Germline lookup yields CDR1 GTSNPN and CDR2 SVGIG (reference sequence). The germline V and J ends were trimmed by 7 bases and 1 base, with 11 bases remaining between them. The CDR3 runs to 13 residues. CDR3: CAFTRDSNQPQHF. DNA for the CDR3: TGTGCCTTTACTCGGGACAGCAATCAGCCCCAGCATTTT.

This clone was counted between two and nine times. Other DNA sequences in the same sample also yield this CDR3. The chain combines TRBV6-5 with TRBJ1-1, with 8 positions matching TRBD1. V trimming: 6 bases; J trimming: 5 bases; junction bases outside the gene matches: 2. The CDR3 has 12 residues. CDR1 and CDR2 from the germline V gene are MNHEY and SVGAGI. CDR3 in amino acids: CASRTGGTEAFF. In DNA form, the CDR3 reads TGTGCCAGCAGAACAGGGGGAACTGAAGCTTTCTTT.

The sample holds one count of this clone. The genes are TRBV11-2 and TRBJ2-5; 8 bases match TRBD2. With V trimmed by 1 base and J by 4 bases, 11 bases remained unmatched. The CDR3 loop spans 17 amino acids. Germline CDR1 SGHAT, CDR2 FQNNGV. The CDR3 bases are TGTGCCAGCAGCTTAGGGGTTGGCAGCGGGAGAACAGAGACCCAGTACTTC. This sequence encodes CASSLGVGSGRTETQYF.

J is TRBJ2-4 and V is TRBV6-1, with no clear D. The germline CDR1 and CDR2 sequences are MNHNS and SASEGT. Trimming removed 8 bases from V and 0 bases from J, with 14 bases in between. The CDR3 has 15 amino acids. The CDR3 DNA is TGTGCCAGCTTAGGCCGACACTTAGCCAAAAACATTCAGTACTTC. Protein product: CASLGRHLAKNIQYF.

The rearrangement uses TRBV19 and TRBJ2-1, with TRBD2 matching over 14 bases. CDR1 is LNHDA and CDR2 is SQIVND in the germline V gene (reference sequence). J gave up 9 bases and V 6 bases, and 10 bases lay outside the gene matches. The CDR3 runs to 16 residues. Here the CDR3 reads CASSRPGTSGSPEQFF. The CDR3 nucleotides are TGTGCCAGTAGCCGACCCGGGACTAGCGGGAGCCCTGAGCAGTTCTTC.

The rearrangement links TRBV28 to TRBJ2-5; 11 bases match TRBD1. CDR3 size: 21 residues. V lost 7 bases, J lost 2 bases, and 24 bases stayed unmatched. CDR1 is MDHEN and CDR2 is SYDVKM in the germline V gene. The CDR3 spells CASTIGGWGTGGDPRQETQYF. The DNA of the CDR3 is TGTGCCAGCACCATTGGGGGGTGGGGGACAGGGGGAGATCCGAGGCAAGAGACCCAGTACTTC.

The chain links TRBV7-2 to TRBJ1-6; D ambiguous. The CDR3 is 14 amino acids. Trimming stripped 5 bases from V and 0 bases from J, with 5 bases between. CDR1 and CDR2 (germline): SGHTA, FQGNSA. Here the CDR3 DNA reads TGTGCCAGCAGCCCGGCCTCCTATAATTCACCCCTCCACTTT. Translated, it gives CASSPASYNSPLHF.

The rearrangement links TRBV7-6 to TRBJ1-5; D not certain. This CDR3 comprises 12 residues. Germline V gene sequence: CDR1 SGHVS, CDR2 FNYEAQ. V lost 7 bases and J lost 3, with 7 bases in between. The CDR3 region has the DNA TGTGCCAGCACGGAGGTCAATCAGCCCCAGCATTTT. Translated: CASTEVNQPQHF.

The genes are TRBV6-1 and TRBJ1-3; D is unresolved. Trimming shortened V by 4 bases and J by 2 bases, and 15 bases separated the two germline ends. Germline V gene sequence: CDR1 MNHNS, CDR2 SASEGT. This CDR3 spans 16 amino acids. The chain's CDR3 is CASSALGLGTGNTIYF. In nucleotides, the CDR3 is TGTGCCAGCAGTGCCCTTGGTTTGGGCACTGGAAACACCATATATTTT.

V and J are TRBV5-6 and TRBJ2-3; no firm D call. V lost 2 bases and J 0 bases, leaving 10 bases between the germline ends. Germline-derived CDR1 and CDR2 are SGHDT and YYEEEE. The CDR3 has 15 residues. CDR3 sequence reads: CASSFELSSTDTQYF. Written as DNA, the CDR3 is TGTGCCAGCAGCTTTGAGTTATCTAGCACAGATACGCAGTATTTT.

This sequence joins TRBV5-1 and TRBJ1-5, with D hard to call. The V end lost 4 bases, the J end lost 2 bases, and 7 bases lay between the germline ends. CDR3 length equals 13 residues. Germline V CDR1 and CDR2: SGHRS, YFSETQ. CDR3 nucleotide sequence: TGCGCCAGCAGCCCTGCCGGCAATCAGCCCCAGCATTTT. Residues: CASSPAGNQPQHF.

V and J are TRBV7-3 and TRBJ2-2, with 7 bases lining up with TRBD2. This CDR3 has 17 residues. Germline loops: CDR1 SGHTA, CDR2 FQGTGA. The ends lost 5 bases at V and 4 bases at J; junction bases unmatched: 13. The CDR3 DNA follows: TGTGCCAGCAGCCGCCACAAGAGGGGCGGGGGCACCGGGGAGCTGTTTTTT. Translated, it gives CASSRHKRGGGTGELFF. Using reference TRBV7-3 and TRBJ2-2 for the parts outside the CDR3, the full variable domain is GAGVSQTPSNKVTEKGKYVELRCDPISGHTALYWYRQSLGQGPEFLIYFQGTGAADDSGLPNDRFFAVRPEGSVSTLKIQRTERGDSAVYLCASSRHKRGGGTGELFFGEGSRLTVL.

The chain combines TRBV2 with TRBJ2-6, with D uncertain. The length of the CDR3 is 17 residues. Germline V CDR1 and CDR2: SNHLY, FYNNEI. V shed 7 bases and J shed 0 bases, with 16 bases lying between them. The DNA for the CDR3 is TGTGCCAGCAATCCTGGACGGCAGAGCTCTGGGGCCAACGTCCTGACTTTC. This translates into CASNPGRQSSGANVLTF. Using reference TRBV2 and TRBJ2-6 for the parts outside the CDR3, the full variable domain is EPEVTQTPSHQVTQMGQEVILRCVPISNHLYFYWYRQILGQKVEFLVSFYNNEISEKSEIFDDQFSVERPDGSNFTLKIRSTKLEDSAMYFCASNPGRQSSGANVLTFGAGSRLTVL.

The J gene is TRBJ1-3, the V gene TRBV7-9, with D possibly TRBD1 on 5 matching bases. CDR3 length: 19 amino acids. Germline V gene lookup returns CDR1 SEHNR and CDR2 FQNEAQ (reference sequence). The V end lost 7 bases, the J end lost 0 bases, and 25 bases lay between the germline ends. CDR3 coding DNA: TGTGCCAGCACCTCGATCGCAGGGAACTTTATCAGCTCTGGAAACACCATATATTTT. Translated: CASTSIAGNFISSGNTIYF. The full variable domain, with the rest looked up from reference TRBV7-9 and TRBJ1-3, is DTGVSQNPRHKITKRGQNVTFRCDPISEHNRLYWYRQTLGQGPEFLTYFQNEAQLEKSRLLSDRFSAERPKGSFSTLEIQRTEQGDSAMYLCASTSIAGNFISSGNTIYFGEGSWLTVV.

This chain uses TRBV19 with TRBJ2-1; 11 bases map to TRBD2. This CDR3 has 16 residues. CDR1 and CDR2 (germline): LNHDA, SQIVND (reference sequence). After removal of 4 bases from V and 9 bases from J, the junction contained 11 bases not matched to a gene. CDR3 sequence (DNA): TGTGCCAGTAGTAGCCCAGGACTAGCGGGCTCGGCTGAGCAGTTCTTC. It is translated as CASSSPGLAGSAEQFF.

The V gene is TRBV7-9, the J gene TRBJ1-3; D is unresolved. CDR3 length: 14 amino acids. V lost 5 bases and J lost 2, with 10 bases in between. In germline, CDR1 is SEHNR, CDR2 FQNEAQ (reference sequence). The CDR3 region is CASSLQRAGNTIYF. Here the CDR3 DNA reads TGTGCCAGCAGCCTCCAACGGGCTGGAAACACCATATATTTT.

Of note for this clone: The same CDR3 is also encoded by other DNA sequences in this sample. The chain uses TRBV28 and TRBJ2-7, with 12 bases fitting TRBD2. V was clipped by 8 bases and J by 5 bases; unmatched bases: 4. Germline CDR1 MDHEN, CDR2 SYDVKM. CDR3 length: 13 residues. CDR3 loop: CASSLAGGDEQYF. Here the CDR3 DNA reads TGTGCCAGCTCACTAGCGGGAGGAGACGAGCAGTACTTC.

The rearrangement joins TRBV29-1 to TRBJ2-7, with TRBD2 identical over 10 bases. The CDR3 is made up of 14 amino acids. Germline trimming cut 5 bases from V and 0 bases from J; bases unmatched to any gene: 4. Germline values: CDR1 SQVTM, CDR2 ANQGSEA. CDR3 sequence: CSVLKRGGSYEQYF. CDR3 nucleotide sequence: TGCAGCGTTCTGAAGCGGGGGGGCTCCTACGAGCAGTACTTC.

The chain uses TRBV5-1 and TRBJ2-3; TRBD2 matches at 8 bases. The CDR3 runs 14 residues. The J segment lost 2 bases and the V segment lost 4 bases, leaving 3 bases of the junction unmatched. Per the germline V gene, CDR1 is SGHRS and CDR2 is YFSETQ. Written as DNA, the CDR3 is TGCGCCAGCAGCGGGCGGGGGGCCACAGATACGCAGTATTTT. Protein sequence: CASSGRGATDTQYF. The whole variable domain, remainder taken from reference TRBV5-1 and TRBJ2-3, is KAGVTQTPRYLIKTRGQQVTLSCSPISGHRSVSWYQQTPGQGLQFLFEYFSETQRNKGNFPGRFSGRQFSNSRSEMNVSTLELGDSALYLCASSGRGATDTQYFGPGTRLTVL.

With respect to this clone: Other DNA sequences in the same sample also yield this CDR3. The chain carries TRBV5-1 and TRBJ2-5; the D gene is possibly TRBD1 (6 bases). V was clipped by 2 bases and J by 0 bases, with 8 bases between them. The CDR3 length is 14 residues. Germline assignment: CDR1 SGHRS and CDR2 YFSETQ. The CDR3 here is CASSFGTYQETQYF. CDR3 DNA sequence: TGCGCCAGCAGCTTCGGGACATACCAAGAGACCCAGTACTTC.

The chain uses TRBV6-1 and TRBJ2-7, with 11 positions matching TRBD2. This CDR3 is 15 amino acids long. With 1 base clipped from V and 3 bases from J, the junction kept 2 bases outside the gene matches. The germline V gene encodes CDR1 MNHNS and CDR2 SASEGT. CDR3 protein: CASSEVGTSGYEQYF. CDR3 bases: TGTGCCAGCAGTGAAGTCGGGACTAGCGGCTACGAGCAGTACTTC.

This chain joins TRBV6-5 and TRBJ2-7; D is tentatively TRBD1 or TRBD2 (6 bases each). Germline CDR1 is MNHEY and CDR2 is SVGAGI. The CDR3 extends over 15 amino acids. The V gene lost 6 bases and the J gene lost 0 bases, with 15 bases spanning the gap. The CDR3 loop is CASSLLEGGSYEQYF. Here the CDR3 DNA reads TGTGCCAGCAGCTTGCTGGAGGGGGGCTCCTACGAGCAGTACTTC.

The chain recombines TRBV23-1 with TRBJ2-7; D remains unclear. TRBV23-1 is an ORF; its function is uncertain. The CDR3 has 11 residues. V dropped 0 bases and J dropped 6 bases, with 3 bases sitting between them. The CDR3 protein is CASSQSVEQYF. CDR3 sequence (DNA): TGCGCCAGCAGTCAATCGGTCGAGCAGTACTTC.